Each of the 31 T cell receptor beta chains below was sequenced from the same sample in a study of blood T cell repertoires in COVID-19. Some clones are missing from TCRdb's copy, which holds only in-frame ones; the method was immunoSEQ multiplex PCR. The sample lists about 140,000 clones, 88% occurring once. The sequenced material came from peripheral blood. These receptor sequences come from a human donor with COVID-19, enrolled during active disease. The donor label of this sample is uncertain.

CDR3 nucleotide sequence: TGTGCCAGCAGCTTAGGGACAGATTATAATGAAAAACTGTTTTTT. Amino acids: CASSLGTDYNEKLFF. The V call is TRBV11-2, the J call TRBJ1-4, with a possible D match to TRBD1 (6 bases). CDR1 and CDR2 (germline): SGHAT, FQNNGV. The CDR3 contains 15 residues. V lost 1 base and J lost 4, with 10 bases in between.

The chain uses TRBV10-1 and TRBJ2-3; the D gene is possibly TRBD1 (6 bases). Germline CDR1 reads WNHNN; CDR2 reads SYGVQD (reference sequence). V was shortened by 8 bases and J by 3 bases, with 18 bases between the two germline ends. This CDR3 comprises 15 residues. Here the CDR3 DNA reads TGCGCCAGCGGCCCGGACAGACTGGTTACAGATACGCAGTATTTT. This translates into CASGPDRLVTDTQYF.

This chain's CDR3 is CASSPGKGRHEQYF. CDR3 in DNA: TGTGCCAGCAGCCCAGGTAAGGGGAGGCACGAGCAGTACTTC. V and J are TRBV11-3 and TRBJ2-7; perhaps TRBD2 as D (6 bases). V was clipped by 5 bases and J by 5 bases, with 16 bases between them. Germline CDR1 reads SGHNT; CDR2 reads YENEEA. CDR3 length equals 14 residues.

V and J are TRBV4-2 and TRBJ2-5; 7 bases align to TRBD2. From germline, CDR1 is LGHNA and CDR2 YNFKEQ. CDR3 length: 13 residues. The V and J ends lost 3 bases and 4 bases, in that order; junction bases with no gene match: 2. The CDR3 region has the DNA TGTGCCAGCAGCCAGGGGGAGGGAGAGACCCAGTACTTC. Translation gives CASSQGEGETQYF.

This CDR3 is CASSPQVGVRGEAFF. CDR3 DNA: TGCGCCAGCAGCCCTCAAGTTGGGGTTAGGGGGGAAGCTTTCTTT. This chain connects TRBV4-1 to TRBJ1-1; maybe TRBD1 (6 bases). The CDR3 runs 15 residues. Germline-derived CDR1 and CDR2 are MGHRA and YSYEKL. V lost 4 bases, J lost 8 bases, and 20 bases lay in between.

J is TRBJ1-4 and V is TRBV2; the D gene is possibly TRBD1 (6 bases). In germline, CDR1 is SNHLY, CDR2 FYNNEI. This CDR3 region has 14 residues. The V and J ends lost 5 bases and 4 bases respectively, with 11 bases between them. CDR3: CASSFDRNNEKLFF. As DNA, the CDR3 is TGTGCCAGCAGTTTTGACAGGAATAATGAAAAACTGTTTTTT. Drawing the rest from reference TRBV2 and TRBJ1-4, the complete variable domain is EPEVTQTPSHQVTQMGQEVILRCVPISNHLYFYWYRQILGQKVEFLVSFYNNEISEKSEIFDDQFSVERPDGSNFTLKIRSTKLEDSAMYFCASSFDRNNEKLFFGSGTQLSVL.

The chain has TRBV4-2 and TRBJ1-2; 8 nucleotides match TRBD1. The CDR3 covers 15 residues. Germline V gene sequence: CDR1 LGHNA, CDR2 YNFKEQ. Losses at the gene ends were 0 bases for V and 4 bases for J; bases not matched to a gene: 4. The CDR3 sequence: CASSQDGGQVYGYTF. The CDR3 DNA is TGTGCCAGCAGCCAAGATGGGGGACAGGTCTATGGCTACACCTTC.

The genes are TRBV10-3 and TRBJ2-7, with 9 nucleotides matching TRBD2. V shed 4 bases, J shed 0 bases, and the junction held 4 bases outside the gene matches. This CDR3 comprises 15 residues. Germline values: CDR1 ENHRY, CDR2 SYGVKD. The CDR3 DNA reads as TGTGCCATCAGTGGATCTAGCGGGGTCTCCTACGAGCAGTACTTC. This gives the protein CAISGSSGVSYEQYF.

The J gene is TRBJ2-1, the V gene TRBV2, with D perhaps matching TRBD1 (5 bases). The CDR3 runs 14 residues. V dropped 6 bases and J dropped 5 bases, with 14 bases sitting between them. Germline V CDR1 and CDR2: SNHLY, FYNNEI. The CDR3, as DNA: TGTGCCAGCAGCGGACAAGGGGCCCACAATGAGCAGTTCTTC. Its translation is CASSGQGAHNEQFF.

The chain links TRBV28 to TRBJ1-5; D gene unclear. The CDR3 is made up of 16 amino acids. The V gene's germline CDR1 is MDHEN and CDR2 SYDVKM. V dropped 10 bases and J dropped 0 bases, with 19 bases sitting between them. The CDR3 nucleotides read TGTGCCAACGGGAAAAGGACGGGATATAGCAATCAGCCCCAGCATTTT. Protein product: CANGKRTGYSNQPQHF.

This chain joins TRBV7-9 and TRBJ1-1, with D possibly matching TRBD1 (6 bases). Germline lookup yields CDR1 SEHNR and CDR2 FQNEAQ (reference sequence). Trimming took 1 base from V and 6 from J, leaving 9 bases between them. This CDR3 region has 13 residues. CDR3 loop: CASSLDRESEAFF. In nucleotides, the CDR3 is TGTGCCAGCAGCTTAGACAGGGAATCTGAAGCTTTCTTT. Variable domain in full (rest from reference TRBV7-9 and TRBJ1-1): DTGVSQNPRHKITKRGQNVTFRCDPISEHNRLYWYRQTLGQGPEFLTYFQNEAQLEKSRLLSDRFSAERPKGSFSTLEIQRTEQGDSAMYLCASSLDRESEAFFGQGTRLTVV.

The J gene is TRBJ1-1, the V gene TRBV5-1; D is unresolved. Trimming cost V 5 bases and J 1 base, with 15 bases left between them. From germline, CDR1 is SGHRS and CDR2 YFSETQ. The CDR3 totals 15 residues. This CDR3 is CASSNSAGANTEAFF. Written as DNA, the CDR3 is TGCGCCAGCAGTAATTCAGCGGGCGCGAACACTGAAGCTTTCTTT.

The rearrangement joins TRBV2 to TRBJ2-7; no firm D call. Germline V gene data show CDR1 as SNHLY and CDR2 as FYNNEI. The CDR3 extends over 12 amino acids. V lost 6 bases and J 5 bases, leaving 11 bases between the germline ends. CDR3 coding DNA: TGTGCCAGCAGGTTGACTGGAGACGAGCAGTACTTC. Protein: CASRLTGDEQYF.

The gene calls are TRBV27 and TRBJ1-2; 7 bases fit TRBD1. V lost 2 bases to trimming and J lost 7 bases; unmatched junction nucleotides: 4. Germline V CDR1 and CDR2: MNHEY, SMNVEV (reference sequence). CDR3 size: 13 residues. The CDR3 loop reads CASSLLGGRGYTF. In nucleotides, the CDR3 is TGTGCCAGCAGTTTACTAGGGGGCCGTGGCTACACCTTC.

The count of this clone is one. The chain links TRBV5-5 to TRBJ2-5; no definite D call. Germline assignment: CDR1 SGHKS and CDR2 YYEKEE (reference sequence). This CDR3 comprises 13 residues. With 1 base removed from V and 3 bases from J, the gap between germline ends came to 7 bases. The CDR3 here is CASSLPQKETQYF. In nucleotides, the CDR3 is TGTGCCAGCAGCTTGCCCCAGAAAGAGACCCAGTACTTC.

This clone was counted between two and nine times. The V gene is TRBV10-1, the J gene TRBJ2-1; the D gene is possibly TRBD1 (5 bases). CDR1 WNHNN and CDR2 SYGVQD come from the germline V gene (reference sequence). Trimming shortened V by 5 bases and J by 8 bases, and 10 bases separated the two germline ends. The CDR3 has 12 residues. CDR3 sequence: CASSHRGDEQFF. The CDR3 DNA is TGCGCCAGCAGTCATAGGGGCGATGAGCAGTTCTTC.

The genes are TRBV7-9 and TRBJ1-1, with D possibly matching TRBD1 (5 bases). This CDR3 is built from 14 residues. Looked up from germline, CDR1 is SEHNR and CDR2 is FQNEAQ (reference sequence). Trimming removed 1 base from V and 11 bases from J, with 17 bases in between. The CDR3 bases are TGTGCCAGCAGCTTAGGCCTTGACAGTAAGTTCGCTTTCTTT. Residues: CASSLGLDSKFAFF.

This clone has a single count. J is TRBJ2-3 and V is TRBV24-1; D is perhaps TRBD1 (6 bases). The germline V and J ends were trimmed by 6 bases and 4 bases, with 22 bases remaining between them. The CDR3 has 17 amino acids. The germline V gene has CDR1 KGHDR and CDR2 SFDVKD. CDR3 protein: CATSTGSQVRGPDTQYF. CDR3 sequence (DNA): TGTGCCACCAGTACAGGATCACAGGTCAGGGGTCCAGATACGCAGTATTTT.

This chain connects TRBV19 to TRBJ1-3, with unresolved D. This CDR3 contains 14 residues. Trimming removed 6 bases at V and 0 bases at J, with 9 bases between. Germline V lookup: CDR1 LNHDA, CDR2 SQIVND (reference sequence). CDR3 DNA sequence: TGTGCCAGTAGCCCCACAAGCTCTGGAAACACCATATATTTT. Its protein is CASSPTSSGNTIYF.

This clone has just one count. The V call is TRBV10-3, the J call TRBJ1-2; 9 bases fit TRBD1. Germline CDR1 is ENHRY and CDR2 is SYGVKD. The length of the CDR3 is 14 residues. V was clipped by 11 bases and J by 5 bases; unmatched bases: 12. This CDR3 reads CACARTGDRYGYTF. The CDR3 region has the DNA TGTGCCTGCGCGAGGACAGGGGATCGATATGGCTACACCTTC.

The gene calls are TRBV5-4 and TRBJ1-2, with TRBD1 identical over 9 bases. The V gene's germline CDR1 is SGHNT and CDR2 YYREEE (reference sequence). This CDR3 is built from 16 residues. V lost 0 bases and J lost 8; bases outside the gene matches: 11. CDR3 residues: CASSLAGQGSKKGYTF. For the CDR3, the DNA is TGTGCCAGCAGCTTGGCCGGACAGGGGAGTAAAAAGGGCTACACCTTC.

The V call is TRBV19, the J call TRBJ2-3; 9 nucleotides match TRBD2. Germline V gene lookup returns CDR1 LNHDA and CDR2 SQIVND (reference sequence). The ends lost 2 bases at V and 1 base at J; junction bases unmatched: 1. CDR3 length equals 15 residues. The CDR3: CASSIIAGGTDTQYF. The DNA of the CDR3 is TGTGCCAGTAGTATAATAGCGGGGGGCACAGATACGCAGTATTTT.

The chain joins TRBV18 to TRBJ2-2, with TRBD2 matching 10 bases. CDR1 KGHSH and CDR2 LQKENI come from the germline V gene. The V and J ends lost 3 bases and 4 bases, in that order; junction bases with no gene match: 11. This CDR3 contains 18 residues. CDR3 sequence reads: CASSPQTGLAVGTGELFF. CDR3 nucleotide sequence: TGTGCCAGCTCACCCCAAACCGGACTAGCGGTAGGCACCGGGGAGCTGTTTTTT.

This clone was counted between two and nine times. The chain recombines TRBV6-6 with TRBJ1-4; D is possibly TRBD1 (5 bases). This CDR3 spans 15 amino acids. V was trimmed by 0 bases and J by 7 bases, leaving 12 bases between them. Germline CDR1 is MNHNY and CDR2 is SVGAGI (reference sequence). In DNA form, the CDR3 reads TGTGCCAGCAGTTACTCCCGGGGGTATCGTGAAAAACTGTTTTTT. Protein sequence: CASSYSRGYREKLFF.

On this clone: A read error may be the cause here, since a much bigger clone is one base away. V gene TRBV7-9 combines with J gene TRBJ1-1; D is perhaps TRBD1 (5 bases). Trimming shortened V by 1 base and J by 3 bases, and 6 bases separated the two germline ends. Germline-derived CDR1 and CDR2 are SEHNR and FQNEAQ (reference sequence). The CDR3 is 13 amino acids. CDR3 residues: CASSLVGDTEAFF. For the CDR3, the DNA is TGTGCCAGCAGCTTAGTAGGGGACACTGAAGCTTTCTTT.

The rearrangement uses TRBV5-1 and TRBJ2-7, with a possible D match to TRBD1 (5 bases). Trimming took 4 bases from V and 7 from J, leaving 18 bases between them. The CDR3 is 14 residues long. Germline CDR1 reads SGHRS; CDR2 reads YFSETQ. CDR3 protein: CASSTGRRLEEQYF. The CDR3 bases are TGCGCCAGCAGCACAGGTCGACGGTTGGAGGAGCAGTACTTC.

The V gene is TRBV9, the J gene TRBJ1-2, with 7 bases aligning to TRBD1. CDR3 length: 20 residues. Germline CDR1 reads SGDLS; CDR2 reads YYNGEE. The V and J ends lost 0 bases and 3 bases, in that order; junction bases with no gene match: 20. The CDR3 nucleotides are TGTGCCAGCAGCGTAGCGGGGGGGGACAGACGTTGGGGCGCGGACTATGGCTACACCTTC. Amino acids: CASSVAGGDRRWGADYGYTF. The full variable domain, with the rest looked up from reference TRBV9 and TRBJ1-2, is DSGVTQTPKHLITATGQRVTLRCSPRSGDLSVYWYQQSLDQGLQFLIQYYNGEERAKGNILERFSAQQFPDLHSELNLSSLELGDSALYFCASSVAGGDRRWGADYGYTFGSGTRLTVV.

This clone has just a few counts. V and J are TRBV3-1 (or the pseudogene TRBV3-2) and TRBJ1-4, with 9 bases fitting TRBD1. The CDR3 extends over 14 amino acids. Germline V gene data show CDR1 as LGHDT and CDR2 as YNNKEL (reference sequence). V trimming: 2 bases; J trimming: 15 bases; junction bases outside the gene matches: 10. CDR3 DNA: TGTGCCAGCAGCCAACTGCTGGGACAGGGTAAAGTGTTTTTT. Translated, it gives CASSQLLGQGKVFF.

V is TRBV5-1 and J is TRBJ2-1, with a possible D match to TRBD2 (5 bases). Germline assignment: CDR1 SGHRS and CDR2 YFSETQ. The CDR3 loop spans 15 amino acids. V was shortened by 4 bases and J by 4 bases, with 15 bases between the two germline ends. CDR3 coding DNA: TGCGCCAGCAGCCCGATGAATGAGGGATACAATGAGCAGTTCTTC. Translating it yields CASSPMNEGYNEQFF.

This chain links TRBV7-9 with TRBJ2-5; TRBD2 matches at 9 bases. Germline-derived CDR1 and CDR2 are SEHNR and FQNEAQ (reference sequence). With 2 bases clipped from V and 3 bases from J, the junction kept 1 base outside the gene matches. This CDR3 comprises 14 residues. CDR3 nucleotide sequence: TGTGCCAGCAGCTTACGCGGGAGGGAAGAGACCCAGTACTTC. This codes for CASSLRGREETQYF.

The chain couples TRBV6-5 to TRBJ2-7, with a tentative D call TRBD2 (6 bases). The V end lost 5 bases, the J end lost 2 bases, and 13 bases lay between the germline ends. The germline V gene has CDR1 MNHEY and CDR2 SVGAGI. The length of the CDR3 is 14 residues. The CDR3 here is CASSPEEGTYEQYF. Here the CDR3 DNA reads TGTGCCAGCAGTCCCGAGGAGGGAACCTACGAGCAGTACTTC.